A selection of T cell receptor beta chains follows, all from one sample in a study of cytomegalovirus exposure and HLA in healthy donors. Clones were sequenced by immunoSEQ multiplex PCR, and TCRdb holds only the in-frame ones, with some missing. Of fewer than 150,000 clones listed, around four fifths are singletons. What was sequenced was PBMCs. The receptors here all came from a man in his thirties or forties in good health and CMV-seronegative. Each CDR3 is given with its conserved first and last residue. The order of the fields is clone size, D gene, J gene, V gene, CDR3 protein, CDR3 DNA. A D gene is named only where the DNA matches it firmly. Not every row has a clone size; where given, it reads once, few, many or a size class.

NA	NA	TRBJ2-7	TRBV19	CASSNSLYEQYF	TGTGCCAGTAGTAACAGTCTCTACGAGCAGTACTTC
NA	TRBD1	TRBJ1-3	TRBV4-1	CASSHPGQGFYSGNTIYF	TGCGCCAGCAGCCACCCGGGACAGGGATTCTACTCTGGAAACACCATATATTTT
NA	TRBD1	TRBJ1-5	TRBV19	CASSGTADYSNQPQHF	TGTGCCAGCTCCGGGACAGCCGATTATAGCAATCAGCCCCAGCATTTT
NA	TRBD1	TRBJ2-3	TRBV28	CASSLGTGGGDTQYF	TGTGCCAGCAGTTTGGGGACAGGGGGGGGAGATACGCAGTATTTT
few	NA	TRBJ1-1	TRBV29-1	CSVLRDGGHTEAFF	TGCAGCGTGCTCCGGGATGGAGGCCACACTGAAGCTTTCTTT
NA	NA	TRBJ2-6	TRBV6-1	CASSVGPAGANVLTF	TGTGCCAGCAGTGTTGGGCCTGCTGGGGCCAACGTCCTGACTTTC
NA	TRBD1	TRBJ2-7	TRBV2	CASSGPRDRATYEQYF	TGTGCCAGCAGTGGCCCCCGGGACAGGGCCACCTACGAGCAGTACTTC
NA	NA	TRBJ1-5	TRBV5-1	CASSPLGADQPQHF	TGCGCCAGCAGCCCTTTGGGGGCGGATCAGCCCCAGCATTTT
few	TRBD1	TRBJ1-1	TRBV29-1	CSVPSFWGQGSLNTEAFF	TGCAGCGTTCCTTCCTTTTGGGGACAGGGAAGTTTGAACACTGAAGCTTTCTTT
few	TRBD1	TRBJ2-7	TRBV10-1	CASSEGTGLSYEQYF	TGCGCCAGCAGTGAGGGGACAGGCCTCTCCTACGAGCAGTACTTC
NA	TRBD2	TRBJ2-7	TRBV6-6	CASSSTGTSGDYEQYF	TGTGCCAGCAGTTCAACCGGGACTAGCGGGGATTACGAGCAGTACTTC
once	NA	TRBJ2-7	TRBV6-5	CASSRGGATYEQYF	TGTGCCAGCTCGAGGGGGGGCGCGACTTACGAGCAGTACTTC
few	NA	TRBJ1-4	TRBV19	CASSIPQEREKLFF	TGTGCCAGTAGTATCCCACAGGAAAGGGAAAAACTGTTTTTT
NA	NA	TRBJ2-5	TRBV15	CATSRDRDSATQYF	TGTGCCACCAGCAGAGATCGGGATAGCGCGACCCAGTACTTC
NA	NA	TRBJ2-1	TRBV2	CASRGSYYEQFF	TGTGCCAGCAGGGGGAGTTACTATGAGCAGTTCTTC
NA	NA	TRBJ2-1	TRBV29-1	CSGSYNEQFF	TGCAGCGGTAGTTACAATGAGCAGTTCTTC
NA	NA	TRBJ1-2	TRBV28	CASSSGAWGYTF	TGTGCCAGCAGTTCAGGGGCTTGGGGCTACACCTTC
NA	NA	TRBJ2-1	TRBV5-1	CASSLGVAALEQFF	TGCGCCAGCAGCTTGGGCGTAGCGGCATTGGAGCAGTTCTTC
NA	TRBD1	TRBJ2-7	TRBV28	CASSPAPGQGTYEQYF	TGTGCCAGCAGTCCTGCGCCGGGACAGGGGACCTACGAGCAGTACTTC
NA	TRBD1	TRBJ1-3	TRBV4-1	CASSQESGQGAGNTIYF	TGCGCCAGCAGCCAAGAGTCCGGACAGGGGGCTGGAAACACCATATATTTT
NA	NA	TRBJ1-1	TRBV28	CASSLLIRELAPVEAFF	TGTGCCAGCAGTTTATTAATCCGGGAGCTAGCCCCAGTGGAAGCTTTCTTT
NA	NA	TRBJ2-1	TRBV7-9	CASSYAAARVEQFF	TGTGCCAGCAGCTACGCCGCGGCCCGCGTGGAGCAGTTCTTC
NA	NA	TRBJ1-3	TRBV5-1	CASSLDRGSGNTIYF	TGCGCCAGCAGCTTGGATAGGGGGTCTGGAAACACCATATATTTT
NA	NA	TRBJ2-2	TRBV5-1	CASSSPGTNTGELFF	TGCGCCAGCAGTAGTCCAGGAACCAACACCGGGGAGCTGTTTTTT
NA	NA	TRBJ2-3	TRBV2	CASSPRVAVFTDTQYF	TGTGCCAGCAGTCCCCGGGTAGCGGTATTCACAGATACGCAGTATTTT
NA	TRBD1	TRBJ1-2	TRBV19	CATGTADFNYGYTF	TGTGCCACAGGGACAGCCGATTTTAACTATGGCTACACCTTC
NA	TRBD2	TRBJ2-7	TRBV10-3	CAISVGLAGVYEQYF	TGTGCCATCAGTGTTGGACTAGCGGGAGTATACGAGCAGTACTTC
NA	TRBD1	TRBJ1-1	TRBV18	CASSPLGQVMNTEAFF	TGTGCCAGCTCACCTCTGGGACAGGTCATGAACACTGAAGCTTTCTTT
NA	TRBD2	TRBJ2-3	TRBV6-1	CASSDESTSGGESTDTQYF	TGTGCCAGCAGTGACGAGTCGACTAGCGGGGGCGAAAGCACAGATACGCAGTATTTT
NA	TRBD2	TRBJ2-2	TRBV27	CASMGGSYTGELFF	TGTGCCAGCATGGGCGGGAGTTACACCGGGGAGCTGTTTTTT
NA	TRBD2	TRBJ2-7	TRBV7-8	CASSLVSGGVYEQYF	TGTGCCAGCAGCTTGGTTAGCGGGGGGGTCTACGAGCAGTACTTC
NA	NA	TRBJ2-1	TRBV28	CASSSFTRGSYNEQFF	TGTGCCAGCAGTTCCTTTACAAGGGGTTCCTACAATGAGCAGTTCTTC
once	TRBD1	TRBJ2-7	TRBV29-1	CSVEIGSFQGAIHEQYF	TGCAGCGTTGAAATTGGGAGTTTCCAGGGGGCGATCCACGAGCAGTACTTC
NA	TRBD1	TRBJ1-1	TRBV29-1	CSVLPWTGGNTEAFF	TGCAGCGTTCTACCTTGGACAGGGGGAAACACTGAAGCTTTCTTT
NA	TRBD1	TRBJ1-2	TRBV18	CASSPPDRDSGYTF	TGTGCCAGCTCACCACCTGACAGGGATAGTGGCTACACCTTC
NA	TRBD1	TRBJ1-4	TRBV28	CASRIGRGQASNEKLFF	TGTGCCAGCAGAATCGGACGGGGACAGGCGTCTAATGAAAAACTGTTTTTT
NA	NA	TRBJ2-3	TRBV2	CASSVYDTQYF	TGTGCCAGCAGTGTTTATGATACGCAGTATTTT